This TCR beta chain was profiled in a study of CD8+ T cells in alopecia areata. Turning to this clone: What it binds is unknown.

Whole-study results and caveats: Sequences from scalp samples also cover resident alphabeta T cells of normal skin.

Between the trimmed V and J ends, which lost 0 bases and 9 bases, there was a span of 18 bases. Germline CDR1 is GTSNPN and CDR2 is SVGIG (reference sequence). CDR3 length equals 15 residues. RNA, once extracted, was reverse transcribed into cDNA for use as the sequencing template. Sequencing used immunoSEQ multiplex PCR; TCRdb keeps in-frame clones, though not all of them. Of around 250,000 clones listed, roughly two thirds were seen once; the top ten hold around 1.2%. Source: CD4+ T cells sorted from blood, taken at week 0. The chain has TRBV30 and TRBJ2-1; D might be TRBD2 (5 bases). The clonotype comes from a human donor with alopecia areata. DNA of the CDR3: TGTGCCTGGAGTGTACGGCTAGCTAAATCTCTTGAGCAGTTCTTC. It is translated as CAWSVRLAKSLEQFF.